A selection of T cell receptor beta chains follows, all from one sample in a study of OX40 agonist ivuxolimab in advanced cancers. Produced via immunoSEQ multiplex PCR; TCRdb's table is partial and in-frame only. The data show tens of thousands of clones, about 91% seen once. Material: CD4+ or CD8+ T cells sorted from blood, obtained in a trial of the OX40 agonist ivuxolimab. Receptors originate from an adult with an advanced solid tumor such as melanoma, head and neck, liver or kidney cancer. Both conserved end residues are part of each CDR3. D genes are given only for firm matches. Not every row has a clone size; where given, it reads once, few, many or a size class.

TRBV29-1	14	TRBD2	NA	TRBJ2-1	CSVVPGLAVYEQFF	TGCAGCGTTGTACCGGGACTAGCGGTATATGAGCAGTTCTTC
TRBV7-9	16	TRBD1	NA	TRBJ1-2	CASSLALRQGDYGYTF	TGTGCCAGCAGCTTAGCTCTGCGACAGGGAGACTATGGCTACACCTTC
TRBV7-9	14	TRBD2	once	TRBJ2-5	CASTLGGEAETQYF	TGTGCCAGCACCCTGGGAGGGGAAGCCGAGACCCAGTACTTC
TRBV4-1	15	NA	NA	TRBJ2-1	CASSQGPLEDDEQFF	TGCGCCAGCAGCCAAGGGCCCCTAGAAGACGATGAGCAGTTCTTC
TRBV19	15	TRBD1	NA	TRBJ2-7	CASRPTGTGFDEQYF	TGTGCCAGTAGACCCACCGGGACAGGGTTCGACGAGCAGTACTTC
TRBV19	14	TRBD2	NA	TRBJ2-1	CASSVAGLYNEQFF	TGTGCCAGTAGTGTAGCGGGCCTCTACAATGAGCAGTTCTTC
TRBV6-5	16	TRBD1	NA	TRBJ2-5	CASSYGTGRVAETQYF	TGTGCCAGCAGTTACGGGACAGGGCGGGTTGCAGAGACCCAGTACTTC
TRBV6-5	13	NA	NA	TRBJ2-1	CASSPQGNNEQFF	TGTGCCAGCAGCCCACAGGGCAACAATGAGCAGTTCTTC
TRBV6-4	15	TRBD2	few	TRBJ2-3	CASSDRTSGVDTQYF	TGTGCCAGCAGTGACAGGACTAGCGGGGTAGATACGCAGTATTTT
TRBV19	15	TRBD2	NA	TRBJ2-2	CASSIAGMGTGELFF	TGTGCCAGTAGCATAGCGGGGATGGGCACCGGGGAGCTGTTTTTT
TRBV27	17	TRBD2	NA	TRBJ2-1	CASSLTSGIIYYNEQFF	TGTGCCAGCAGTTTAACTAGCGGGATAATCTACTACAATGAGCAGTTCTTC
TRBV6-5	13	NA	once	TRBJ2-1	CAGQRDTHNEQFF	TGTGCCGGACAACGGGACACACACAATGAGCAGTTCTTC
TRBV19	13	NA	NA	TRBJ2-7	CASGPSEAYEQYF	TGTGCCTCAGGCCCTAGCGAGGCCTACGAGCAGTACTTC
TRBV13	17	TRBD1	NA	TRBJ2-1	CASKGAGSSRGYNEQFF	TGTGCCAGCAAGGGGGCTGGGAGCAGTAGGGGGTACAATGAGCAGTTCTTC
TRBV5-5	12	NA	NA	TRBJ2-7	CASSVGIYEQYF	TGTGCCAGCAGCGTAGGGATCTACGAGCAGTACTTC
TRBV6-5	15	NA	few	TRBJ2-5	CASSYSSTGTETQYF	TGTGCCAGCAGTTACTCGTCGACGGGAACAGAGACCCAGTACTTC
TRBV10-3	17	TRBD2	NA	TRBJ2-5	CAISDPQTSGPQETQYF	TGTGCCATCAGTGACCCTCAGACTAGCGGGCCGCAAGAGACCCAGTACTTC
TRBV4-1	15	NA	NA	TRBJ1-2	CASSQDSRGGYGYTF	TGCGCCAGCAGCCAAGATTCCAGGGGAGGCTATGGCTACACCTTC
TRBV7-9	13	NA	NA	TRBJ2-3	CASSPQSADTQYF	TGTGCCAGCAGCCCCCAGTCCGCAGATACGCAGTATTTT
TRBV9	16	NA	once	TRBJ2-7	CASSVVGTASSYKQYF	TGTGCCAGCAGCGTAGTAGGAACAGCCTCCTCCTACAAGCAGTACTTC
TRBV7-3	16	TRBD2	NA	TRBJ2-7	CASSLTPASGSYEQYF	TGTGCCAGCAGCTTAACGCCGGCTAGCGGGAGCTACGAGCAGTACTTC
TRBV7-9	15	NA	NA	TRBJ2-2	CASSLTGANTGELFF	TGTGCCAGCAGTCTGACAGGCGCGAACACCGGGGAGCTGTTTTTT
TRBV7-2	16	NA	NA	TRBJ2-6	CASSLFCRSGANVLTF	TGTGCCAGCAGCTTATTCTGCCGCTCTGGGGCCAACGTCCTGACTTTC
TRBV6-1	13	NA	NA	TRBJ2-7	CASSEASSYEQYF	TGTGCCAGCAGTGAAGCGTCCAGCTACGAGCAGTACTTC
TRBV7-6	14	NA	NA	TRBJ2-7	CASSFGQGTYEQYF	TGTGCCAGCAGCTTTGGGCAGGGAACCTACGAGCAGTACTTC
TRBV25-1	13	NA	NA	TRBJ2-5	CASSDPNQETQYF	TGTGCCAGCAGTGACCCCAATCAAGAGACCCAGTACTTC
TRBV19	19	TRBD1	NA	TRBJ1-5	CASSIAVGTGGVGDQPQHF	TGTGCCAGTAGTATAGCGGTGGGGACAGGGGGCGTCGGTGATCAGCCCCAGCATTTT
TRBV6-5	16	TRBD2	few	TRBJ2-1	CASSYSAGGSYNEQFF	TGTGCCAGCAGTTACTCCGCGGGAGGTTCCTACAATGAGCAGTTCTTC
TRBV28	14	NA	NA	TRBJ2-5	CASSVTGPQETQYF	TGTGCCAGCAGTGTGACGGGCCCCCAAGAGACCCAGTACTTC
TRBV28	13	NA	NA	TRBJ2-7	CASSLFAAGEQYF	TGTGCCAGCAGTTTATTTGCGGCAGGGGAGCAGTACTTC
TRBV13	14	NA	NA	TRBJ2-3	CASSLALSPDTQYF	TGTGCCAGCAGCTTAGCGCTAAGCCCAGATACGCAGTATTTT
TRBV7-9	16	TRBD1	NA	TRBJ2-7	CASSRPPGQGTYEQYF	TGTGCCAGCAGCCGACCACCGGGACAGGGAACCTACGAGCAGTACTTC
TRBV30	15	TRBD1	NA	TRBJ2-1	CAWSGTGGFYNEQFF	TGTGCCTGGAGTGGGACAGGGGGTTTCTACAATGAGCAGTTCTTC